Following are 29 T cell receptor beta chains from one sample sequenced in a study of T-cell reconstitution after alpha-beta-depleted transplantation in children. Preparation of the TCRbeta library used unique molecular identifiers. One entry per CDR3 protein results from TCRdb running MiXCR on the PCR reads. The table records hundreds of thousands of distinct CDR3 sequences, around 23% of them present only once. The sequenced sample was PBMCs, mostly from graft donor cells, obtained 360 days after TCRalphabeta/CD19-depleted stem cell transplant. The receptors stem from a boy under three years old who had a stem cell transplant for acute myeloid leukemia, so the T cells may come from the graft donor.

This sequence joins TRBV6-5 and TRBJ1-4, with D unresolved. Germline CDR1 MNHEY, CDR2 SVGAGI. V lost 0 bases and J lost 4, with 9 bases in between. The CDR3 runs 15 residues. In DNA, the CDR3 is TGTGCCAGCAGTTACTCGATAGCAAATAATGAAAAACTGTTTTTT. Translation: CASSYSIANNEKLFF.

This clonotype appeared many times. The V and J genes are TRBV29-1 and TRBJ2-5; D possibly uses TRBD1 or TRBD2 (5 bases each). The germline V gene encodes CDR1 SQVTM and CDR2 ANQGSEA. The CDR3 sequence is 14 residues long. Trimming left V 5 bases short and J 2 bases short, with 15 bases between. The CDR3 loop is CSVIGAPDQETQYF. CDR3 bases: TGCAGCGTTATCGGGGCACCTGATCAAGAGACCCAGTACTTC.

This clonotype was observed many times. The V gene is TRBV29-1, the J gene TRBJ2-5; no definite D call. Germline CDR1 reads SQVTM; CDR2 reads ANQGSEA. V lost 8 bases and J 0 bases, leaving 10 bases between the germline ends. CDR3 length: 12 residues. CDR3 protein: CSSAHYQETQYF. CDR3 DNA sequence: TGCAGCAGCGCCCACTACCAAGAGACCCAGTACTTC.

In its sample, this clonotype was seen a few times. The CDR3 DNA sequence: TGCAGTGCTAGAGATTGGGTCGGGATCCAAGAGACCCAGTACTTC. Encoded protein: CSARDWVGIQETQYF. The chain carries TRBV20-1 and TRBJ2-5; a possible D gene is TRBD2 (5 bases). The CDR3 covers 15 residues. Germline V CDR1 and CDR2: DFQATT, SNEGSKA (reference sequence). V lost 0 bases to trimming and J lost 1 base, with 12 bases between them.

The chain employs TRBV4-3 and TRBJ1-1; unclear D gene. The length of the CDR3 is 14 residues. Germline values: CDR1 LGHNA, CDR2 YSLEER. The germline V and J ends were trimmed by 4 bases and 0 bases, with 9 bases remaining between them. The CDR3 DNA is TGCGCCAGCAGCCTCCAGCCTATGAACACTGAAGCTTTCTTT. Its translation: CASSLQPMNTEAFF.

In this sample, this clonotype turned up many times. The V call is TRBV12-3 or TRBV12-4, the J call TRBJ2-3; D is ambiguous. The CDR3 spans 14 residues. V shed 5 bases and J shed 0 bases, with 9 bases lying between them. The CDR3 region is CASSPMVSTDTQYF. The DNA for the CDR3 is TGTGCCAGCAGTCCCATGGTGAGCACAGATACGCAGTATTTT.

This clonotype was detected many times. This chain uses TRBV30 with TRBJ2-1; D is uncertain. The V gene lost 4 bases and the J gene lost 8 bases, with 15 bases spanning the gap. Germline values: CDR1 GTSNPN, CDR2 SVGIG (reference sequence). The CDR3 totals 13 residues. The CDR3 region has the DNA TGTGCCTGGACAACCGACCGCCGGGATGAGCAGTTCTTC. This gives the protein CAWTTDRRDEQFF.

This clonotype was recorded at least ten times. CDR3 region: CASRNRQHNEQFF. The CDR3 coding sequence is TGTGCCAGCAGAAATCGACAGCACAATGAGCAGTTCTTC. V usage is TRBV6-5 and J usage is TRBJ2-1; weak D call: TRBD1 (5 bases). Germline-derived CDR1 and CDR2 are MNHEY and SVGAGI. This CDR3 comprises 13 residues. V was trimmed by 6 bases and J by 5 bases, leaving 11 bases between them.

V usage is TRBV24-1 and J usage is TRBJ2-2, with 9 positions matching TRBD1. The V and J ends lost 5 bases and 7 bases, in that order; junction bases with no gene match: 10. The CDR3 consists of 16 residues. Germline CDR1 and CDR2: KGHDR and SFDVKD. The CDR3 reads CATSAGTGKGIGELFF. The CDR3 bases are TGTGCCACCAGTGCAGGGACAGGGAAGGGTATCGGGGAGCTGTTTTTT.

This clonotype was seen at least ten times. The V call is TRBV10-1, the J call TRBJ1-6, with a weak D call TRBD1 (6 bases). The length of the CDR3 is 14 residues. CDR1 and CDR2 from the germline V gene are WNHNN and SYGVQD (reference sequence). With 3 bases removed from V and 5 bases from J, the gap between germline ends came to 8 bases. The CDR3 DNA sequence: TGCGCCAGCAGTGAAGGACAGAATAATTCACCCCTCCACTTT. Residues: CASSEGQNNSPLHF.

The J gene is TRBJ1-1, the V gene TRBV4-1; D not resolved. Germline V gene sequence: CDR1 MGHRA, CDR2 YSYEKL. The CDR3 consists of 15 residues. V gave up 0 bases and J gave up 0 bases, with 8 bases separating them. As DNA, the CDR3 is TGCGCCAGCAGCCAAGAGAGTTCGGTGAACACTGAAGCTTTCTTT. This gives the protein CASSQESSVNTEAFF.

On this clonotype: The conserved phenylalanine or tryptophan normally closing the CDR3 is absent here, so this likely arose from a read error. This chain links TRBV20-1 with TRBJ1-1, with a tentative D call TRBD1 (6 bases). Germline CDR1 reads DFQATT; CDR2 reads SNEGSKA (reference sequence). The ends were cut back, 5 bases at V and 1 base at J, with 11 bases in the middle. The CDR3 covers 13 residues. CDR3 amino acids: CSAHDRPNTEAFI. Written as DNA, the CDR3 is TGCAGTGCTCACGACAGGCCGAACACTGAAGCTTTCATT.

In its sample, this clonotype was seen a few times. The chain uses TRBV29-1 and TRBJ1-2, with a tentative D call TRBD1 (5 bases). CDR1 and CDR2 (germline): SQVTM, ANQGSEA. The CDR3 loop spans 13 amino acids. V was shortened by 5 bases and J by 6 bases, with 16 bases between the two germline ends. CDR3 DNA sequence: TGCAGCGTTTATCGGACAAATGGGAATGGCTACACCTTC. Protein product: CSVYRTNGNGYTF.

This sequence joins TRBV27 and TRBJ2-5, with D possibly being TRBD1 or TRBD2 (7 bases each). CDR3 length: 13 amino acids. The germline V gene encodes CDR1 MNHEY and CDR2 SMNVEV (reference sequence). V lost 8 bases, J lost 4 bases, and 14 bases lay in between. CDR3 in DNA: TGTGCCAGCGGGAGGGGGCCTATAGAGACCCAGTACTTC. Protein sequence: CASGRGPIETQYF.

J is TRBJ1-1 and V is TRBV7-2; D is unclear. V lost 5 bases and J 1 base, leaving 11 bases between the germline ends. The CDR3 length is 14 residues. Germline-derived CDR1 and CDR2 are SGHTA and FQGNSA. This chain's CDR3 is CASSLRRGNTEAFF. The CDR3 DNA sequence: TGTGCCAGCAGCCTTCGACGGGGGAACACTGAAGCTTTCTTT.

The rearrangement uses TRBV12-3 or TRBV12-4 and TRBJ2-1, with D unclear. With 4 bases removed from V and 7 bases from J, the gap between germline ends came to 11 bases. The CDR3 covers 13 residues. Here the CDR3 reads CASSSTLGNEQFF. DNA for the CDR3: TGTGCCAGCAGTTCAACTCTAGGGAATGAGCAGTTCTTC.

The chain carries TRBV6-2 or TRBV6-3 and TRBJ2-3, with a weak D call TRBD2 (6 bases). Germline loops: CDR1 MNHEY, CDR2 SVGEGT. V was cut by 6 bases and J by 0 bases, with 28 bases left in between. CDR3 length: 20 amino acids. CDR3 amino acids: CASSAGWTALGLSSTDTQYF. DNA of the CDR3: TGTGCCAGCAGCGCAGGGTGGACTGCCCTGGGACTTTCTAGCACAGATACGCAGTATTTT.

V gene TRBV6-1 combines with J gene TRBJ1-3; weak D call: TRBD1 (5 bases). CDR3 length: 16 residues. The ends were cut back, 9 bases at V and 0 bases at J, with 18 bases in the middle. Germline V gene sequence: CDR1 MNHNS, CDR2 SASEGT. The CDR3 protein is CASGDRQRHSGNTIYF. CDR3 nucleotide sequence: TGTGCCAGTGGGGACCGTCAGCGGCACTCTGGAAACACCATATATTTT.

This clonotype was detected only a few times. The rearrangement joins TRBV7-2 to TRBJ1-2; no reliable D call. V lost 1 base and J lost 5, with 14 bases in between. Germline CDR1 reads SGHTA; CDR2 reads FQGNSA. The CDR3 extends over 15 amino acids. CDR3 region: CASSLGMGSQYGYTF. CDR3 nucleotide sequence: TGTGCCAGCAGCTTAGGGATGGGATCGCAATATGGCTACACCTTC.

At least ten counts were recorded for this clonotype. The rearrangement joins TRBV20-1 to TRBJ2-7, with TRBD1 as a possible D gene (6 bases). The CDR3 length is 12 residues. The V gene lost 4 bases and the J gene lost 4 bases, with 11 bases spanning the gap. Germline loops: CDR1 DFQATT, CDR2 SNEGSKA (reference sequence). The CDR3 DNA follows: TGCAGTGCTAACCAACAGGGTTACGAGCAGTACGTC. Amino acids: CSANQQGYEQYV.

This clonotype was detected only a few times. This chain uses TRBV20-1 with TRBJ2-7; 8 nucleotides agree with TRBD1. Per germline, CDR1 DFQATT and CDR2 SNEGSKA (reference sequence). The CDR3 totals 10 residues. The DNA for the CDR3 is TGCCAGGGGGCATCAAACGAGCAGTACGTC. This sequence encodes CQGASNEQYV.

This clonotype was detected many times. This chain uses TRBV5-1 with TRBJ2-3; no definite D call. The V and J ends lost 4 bases and 2 bases respectively, with 8 bases between them. The length of the CDR3 is 13 residues. Germline lookup yields CDR1 SGHRS and CDR2 YFSETQ. The CDR3 nucleotides are TGCGCCAGCAGCCAACTCAACACAGATACGCAGTATTTT. It codes for CASSQLNTDTQYF.

The rearrangement uses TRBV18 and TRBJ2-7; D may correspond to TRBD1 or TRBD2 (5 bases each). Trimming cost V 5 bases and J 6 bases, with 8 bases left between them. CDR1 is KGHSH, CDR2 LQKENI, per germline. CDR3 size: 11 residues. The CDR3 DNA is TGTGCCAGCTCAAGGGGAGCCGAGCAGTACTTC. Translated: CASSRGAEQYF. The complete variable domain, with remaining parts taken from reference TRBV18 and TRBJ2-7, reads NAGVMQNPRHLVRRRGQEARLRCSPMKGHSHVYWYRQLPEEGLKFMVYLQKENIIDESGMPKERFSAEFPKEGPSILRIQQVVRGDSAAYFCASSRGAEQYFGPGTRLTVT.

This clonotype has more than one count but fewer than ten. This chain joins TRBV20-1 and TRBJ2-2; no definite D call. CDR1 is DFQATT and CDR2 is SNEGSKA in the germline V gene (reference sequence). The V gene lost 0 bases and the J gene lost 1 base, with 6 bases spanning the gap. There are 14 residues in the CDR3. The CDR3 coding sequence is TGCAGTGCTAGAGAAATCAAGAACACCGGGGAGCTGTTTTTT. Translated: CSAREIKNTGELFF.

This chain connects TRBV2 to TRBJ2-7; 9 nucleotides align to TRBD2. Germline CDR1 and CDR2: SNHLY and FYNNEI. The V and J ends lost 4 bases and 4 bases, in that order; junction bases with no gene match: 5. CDR3 length equals 14 residues. The CDR3 region is CASSVGGGAYEQYF. CDR3 coding DNA: TGTGCCAGCAGTGTGGGCGGGGGGGCTTACGAGCAGTACTTC.

At least ten counts were recorded for this clonotype. V and J are TRBV12-3 or TRBV12-4 and TRBJ2-2, with 7 bases identical to TRBD2. This CDR3 is 17 amino acids long. J gave up 7 bases and V 3 bases, and 14 bases lay outside the gene matches. The CDR3: CASSFPPAGSPGGELFF. The CDR3 nucleotides are TGTGCCAGCAGTTTCCCTCCAGCGGGGAGCCCGGGCGGGGAGCTGTTTTTT.

The V and J genes are TRBV20-1 and TRBJ2-3; 11 bases align to TRBD2. Per the germline V gene, CDR1 is DFQATT and CDR2 is SNEGSKA (reference sequence). V dropped 6 bases and J dropped 6; count of bases not matched to a gene: 11. The CDR3 length is 15 residues. The CDR3 DNA reads as TGCAGTGCCTCGGGACTAGCGGTGAGCGGTGATACGCAGTATTTT. It encodes CSASGLAVSGDTQYF.

In this sample, this clonotype turned up a few times. This chain uses TRBV5-6 with TRBJ2-7; TRBD2 matches 7 bases. This CDR3 has 15 amino acids. In germline, CDR1 is SGHDT, CDR2 YYEEEE. In DNA, the CDR3 is TGTGCCAGCACCTTGGGAGGGTACCATAACTACGAGCAGTACGTC. Translated: CASTLGGYHNYEQYV.

Written as DNA, the CDR3 is TGTGCCAGCAGCTCTACTTCGGGACTAACCTTCCAAGAGACCCAGTACTTC. This encodes CASSSTSGLTFQETQYF. The genes are TRBV11-2 and TRBJ2-5; 7 bases are a match to TRBD2. There are 17 residues in the CDR3. The V gene's germline CDR1 is SGHAT and CDR2 FQNNGV. Trimming at V came to 4 bases and at J to 1 base, leaving 12 bases not matched to a gene.